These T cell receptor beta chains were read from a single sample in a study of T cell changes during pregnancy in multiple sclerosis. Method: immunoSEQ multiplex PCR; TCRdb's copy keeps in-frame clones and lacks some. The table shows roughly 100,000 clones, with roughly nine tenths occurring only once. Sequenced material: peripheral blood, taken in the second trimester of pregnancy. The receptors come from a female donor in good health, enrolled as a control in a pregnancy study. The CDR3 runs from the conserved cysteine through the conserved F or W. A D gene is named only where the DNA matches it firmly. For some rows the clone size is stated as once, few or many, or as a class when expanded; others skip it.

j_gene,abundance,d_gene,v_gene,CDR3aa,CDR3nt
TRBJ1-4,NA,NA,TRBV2,CATRQDHNEKLFF,TGTGCCACTCGACAGGACCATAATGAAAAACTGTTTTTT
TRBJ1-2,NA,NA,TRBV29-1,CSVGGGLYGYTF,TGCAGCGTTGGGGGGGGCCTGTATGGCTACACCTTC
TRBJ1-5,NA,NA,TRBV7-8,CASSLIYSNQPQHF,TGTGCCAGCAGCTTAATCTATAGCAATCAGCCCCAGCATTTT
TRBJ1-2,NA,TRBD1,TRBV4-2,CASSQALGQENYGYTF,TGTGCCAGCAGCCAAGCCCTGGGACAGGAAAACTATGGCTACACCTTC
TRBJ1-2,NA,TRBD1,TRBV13,CASSTGTGGYGYTF,TGTGCCAGCAGCACCGGGACAGGGGGTTATGGCTACACCTTC
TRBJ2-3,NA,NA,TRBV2,CASSVREISTDTQYF,TGTGCCAGCAGTGTGAGGGAGATCAGCACAGATACGCAGTATTTT
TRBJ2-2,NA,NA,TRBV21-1,CASSRDPDRVTGELFF,TGTGCCAGCAGTCGTGACCCCGACAGAGTAACCGGGGAGCTGTTTTTT
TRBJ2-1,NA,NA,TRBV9,CASGTGGGPPYNEQFF,TGTGCCAGCGGAACTGGGGGCGGACCCCCCTACAATGAGCAGTTCTTC
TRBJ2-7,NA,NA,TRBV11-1,CASSAGWTDSTYEQYF,TGTGCCAGCAGCGCCGGCTGGACAGATTCAACCTACGAGCAGTACTTC
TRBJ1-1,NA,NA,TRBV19,CASSTVGRGTEAFF,TGTGCCAGTAGTACCGTCGGCAGAGGGACTGAAGCTTTCTTT
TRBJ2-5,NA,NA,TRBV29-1,CSVRTGQETQYF,TGCAGCGTTCGAACAGGTCAAGAGACCCAGTACTTC
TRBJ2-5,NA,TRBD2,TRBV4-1,CASSQVGRAGETQYF,TGCGCCAGCAGCCAAGTCGGGAGGGCCGGGGAGACCCAGTACTTC
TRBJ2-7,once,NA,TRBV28,CASSLGGGAYEQYF,TGTGCCAGCAGTTTAGGGGGGGGCGCATACGAGCAGTACTTC
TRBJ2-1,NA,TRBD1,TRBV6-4,CASSDRGQGKNEQFF,TGTGCCAGCAGTGACAGGGGACAGGGGAAAAATGAGCAGTTCTTC
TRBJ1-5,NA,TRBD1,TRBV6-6,CASRGDRALSNQPQHF,TGTGCCAGCAGGGGGGACAGGGCGCTTAGCAATCAGCCCCAGCATTTT
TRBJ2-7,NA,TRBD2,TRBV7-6,CASSELAGSYEQYF,TGTGCCAGCAGTGAACTAGCGGGGTCCTACGAGCAGTACTTC
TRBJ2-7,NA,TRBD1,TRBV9,CASSAQGTGSYEQYF,TGTGCCAGCAGCGCACAAGGGACAGGGAGCTACGAGCAGTACTTC
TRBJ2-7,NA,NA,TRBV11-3,CASSFAGVDEQYF,TGTGCCAGCAGCTTCGCAGGGGTGGACGAGCAGTACTTC
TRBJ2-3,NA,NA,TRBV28,CASSSRLGNTDTQYF,TGTGCCAGCAGTTCACGACTGGGTAACACAGATACGCAGTATTTT
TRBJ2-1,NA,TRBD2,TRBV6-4,CASSDRASGGPLNEQFF,TGTGCCAGCAGTGACCGGGCTAGCGGGGGGCCTCTCAATGAGCAGTTCTTC
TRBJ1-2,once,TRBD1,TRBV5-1,CASSPRTGGRGYTF,TGCGCCAGCAGCCCCCGGACAGGGGGCCGCGGCTACACCTTC
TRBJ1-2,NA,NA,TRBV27,CASSWSLGEGKYYGYTF,TGTGCCAGCAGTTGGAGCCTCGGGGAGGGAAAATACTATGGCTACACCTTC
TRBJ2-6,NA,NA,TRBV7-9,CASSLVGGPSGANVLTF,TGTGCCAGCAGCTTAGTTGGAGGACCCTCTGGGGCCAACGTCCTGACTTTC
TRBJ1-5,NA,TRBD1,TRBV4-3,CASSQETGTGLGQPQHF,TGCGCCAGCAGCCAAGAAACCGGGACAGGATTAGGCCAGCCCCAGCATTTT
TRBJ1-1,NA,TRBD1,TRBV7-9,CASSLGQGTEAFF,TGTGCCAGCAGTCTGGGACAGGGCACTGAAGCTTTCTTT
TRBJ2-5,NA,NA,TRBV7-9,CASSRDLSLGVQYF,TGTGCCAGCAGCCGAGATCTAAGCCTGGGAGTCCAGTACTTC
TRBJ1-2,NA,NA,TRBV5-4,CASTRGGDNYGYTF,TGTGCCAGCACCCGGGGAGGGGACAACTATGGCTACACCTTC
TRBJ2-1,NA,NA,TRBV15,CATSRDKSGNEQFF,TGTGCCACCAGCCGGGACAAGAGTGGCAATGAGCAGTTCTTC
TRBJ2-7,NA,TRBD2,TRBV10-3,CAISESNLAGVTTPSYEQYF,TGTGCCATCAGTGAGTCGAATTTAGCGGGAGTTACCACCCCCTCCTACGAGCAGTACTTC
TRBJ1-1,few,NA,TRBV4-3,CASSQDPGQLTFAFF,TGCGCCAGCAGCCAAGATCCCGGACAGCTTACCTTCGCTTTCTTT
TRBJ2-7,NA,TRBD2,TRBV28,CASSLAYGQTSGREYEQYF,TGTGCCAGCAGTCTTGCCTACGGGCAGACTAGCGGGAGGGAGTACGAGCAGTACTTC
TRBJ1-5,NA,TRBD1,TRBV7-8,CASTKSRGHQPQHF,TGTGCCAGCACCAAGAGTAGGGGGCATCAGCCCCAGCATTTT
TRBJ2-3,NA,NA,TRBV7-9,CASSRVTDTQYF,TGTGCCAGCAGCCGGGTCACAGATACGCAGTATTTT
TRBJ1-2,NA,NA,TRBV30,CAWSLAARGYTF,TGTGCCTGGAGTTTAGCAGCACGTGGCTACACCTTC
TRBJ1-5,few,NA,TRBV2,CASSKPVGGVDFNQPQHF,TGTGCCAGCAGTAAGCCCGTGGGAGGGGTCGATTTCAATCAGCCCCAGCATTTT
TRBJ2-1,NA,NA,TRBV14,CASKGRGELGYGNEQFF,TGTGCCAGCAAGGGCAGGGGGGAATTAGGGTATGGCAATGAGCAGTTCTTC
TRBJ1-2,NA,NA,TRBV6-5,CASSFIDSYGYTF,TGTGCCAGCAGTTTTATAGACAGCTATGGCTACACCTTC
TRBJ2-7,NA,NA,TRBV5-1,CASSLVQGWNEQYF,TGCGCCAGCAGCTTGGTACAGGGTTGGAACGAGCAGTACTTC
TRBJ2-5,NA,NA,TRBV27,CASSLVRSRGETQYF,TGTGCCAGCAGTTTAGTGCGGTCACGAGGGGAGACCCAGTACTTC
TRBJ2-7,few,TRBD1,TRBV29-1,CSVTGGRNEQYF,TGCAGCGTGACAGGGGGCAGAAACGAGCAGTACTTC
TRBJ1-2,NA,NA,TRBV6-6,CASSFSRDTPNYGYTF,TGTGCCAGCAGTTTTTCCCGGGACACGCCTAACTATGGCTACACCTTC
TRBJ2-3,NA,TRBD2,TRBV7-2,CASSFPSGSTDTQYF,TGTGCCAGCAGCTTTCCTAGCGGTAGCACAGATACGCAGTATTTT
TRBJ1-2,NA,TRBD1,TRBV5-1,CASRGPGQGPNYGYTF,TGCGCCAGCAGGGGCCCGGGACAGGGGCCTAACTATGGCTACACCTTC
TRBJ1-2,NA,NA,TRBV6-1,CASMARFGGNYGYTF,TGTGCCAGCATGGCGAGGTTCGGGGGGAACTATGGCTACACCTTC
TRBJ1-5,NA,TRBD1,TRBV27,CASSIQGTGNQPQHF,TGTGCCAGCAGTATACAGGGGACTGGCAATCAGCCCCAGCATTTT
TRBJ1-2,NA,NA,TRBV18,CASSPPDFYGYTF,TGTGCCAGCTCACCACCGGACTTCTATGGCTACACCTTC
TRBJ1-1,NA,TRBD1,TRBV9,CASSAHRGEAFF,TGTGCCAGCAGCGCCCACAGGGGTGAAGCTTTCTTT
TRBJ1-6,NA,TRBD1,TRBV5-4,CASSPVRGPLHF,TGTGCCAGCAGCCCCGTCAGGGGGCCCCTCCACTTT
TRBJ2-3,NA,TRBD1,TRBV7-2,CASIRTGPSTDTQYF,TGTGCCAGCATAAGGACAGGGCCTAGCACAGATACGCAGTATTTT
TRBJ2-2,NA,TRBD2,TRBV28,CASRLPSGRRGELFF,TGTGCCAGCAGACTCCCTAGCGGCCGACGCGGGGAGCTGTTTTTT
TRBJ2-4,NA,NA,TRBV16,CASSPPDRLAKNIQYF,TGTGCCAGCAGCCCCCCCGACAGACTAGCCAAAAACATTCAGTACTTC
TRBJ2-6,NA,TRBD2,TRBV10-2,CASSRTSGSSGANVLTF,TGCGCCAGCAGCCGGACTAGCGGCTCCTCTGGGGCCAACGTCCTGACTTTC
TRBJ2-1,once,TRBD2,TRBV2,CASSESALAGAYNEQFF,TGTGCCAGCAGTGAGTCGGCACTAGCGGGGGCGTACAATGAGCAGTTCTTC
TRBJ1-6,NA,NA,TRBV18,CASSANPRTGSYNSPLHF,TGTGCCAGCTCAGCCAATCCCCGAACCGGGTCCTATAATTCACCCCTCCACTTT
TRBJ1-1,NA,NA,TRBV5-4,CASTQRFAGAGGTEAFF,TGTGCCAGCACACAAAGGTTCGCGGGAGCCGGGGGCACTGAAGCTTTCTTT